These 18 T cell receptor beta chains were all obtained from the same sample, sequenced in a study of T cells in Graves' hyperthyroidism and ophthalmopathy. The CDR3 regions of TCR beta were amplified from RNA transcripts. The TCR CDR3 first-round RT-PCR relied on the HTBI primer set. TCRdb fed the multiplex PCR reads into MiXCR, producing one record per CDR3 protein. The data show 550,000 to 600,000 distinct CDR3 sequences, around 42% seen once. Sequences were obtained from peripheral blood or thyroid tissue (not recorded which). The receptors stem from an adult woman with Graves' disease, either hyperthyroidism or ophthalmopathy (not recorded which).

Ten or more counts support this clonotype. V gene TRBV20-1 combines with J gene TRBJ2-7; 9 nucleotides align to TRBD1. The V gene's germline CDR1 is DFQATT and CDR2 SNEGSKA (reference sequence). The J segment lost 2 bases and the V segment lost 4 bases, leaving 15 bases of the junction unmatched. This CDR3 has 17 amino acids. The CDR3 coding sequence is TGCAGTGCTAAAGAACGACGGCGGGGGACAGGGCCCTACGAGCAGTACTTC. It is translated as CSAKERRRGTGPYEQYF.

This clonotype was seen many times. The rearrangement joins TRBV4-1 to TRBJ2-2; the match to TRBD1 covers 7 bases. CDR1 is MGHRA, CDR2 YSYEKL, per germline. Trimming removed 5 bases from V and 2 bases from J; junction bases left unmatched: 11. The CDR3 runs to 17 residues. As DNA, the CDR3 is TGCGCCAGCAGCTTGACCGGGACAGCAATAAACACCGGGGAGCTGTTTTTT. Protein product: CASSLTGTAINTGELFF.

The chain has TRBV29-1 and TRBJ2-5; no clear D gene. Germline assignment: CDR1 SQVTM and CDR2 ANQGSEA. The CDR3 contains 13 residues. V dropped 0 bases and J dropped 2 bases, with 7 bases sitting between them. CDR3 sequence (DNA): TGCAGCGTTGAAGAACGGAGACAAGAGACCCAGTACTTC. This gives the protein CSVEERRQETQYF.

This sequence joins TRBV2 and TRBJ1-4, with D unclear. V was pared by 6 bases and J by 2 bases, with 16 bases between. This CDR3 has 16 residues. Per germline, CDR1 SNHLY and CDR2 FYNNEI. CDR3 sequence: CASSAKPGPTNEKLFF. The CDR3 DNA reads TGTGCCAGCAGCGCCAAACCAGGACCGACTAATGAAAAACTGTTTTTT.

Details on this clonotype: At one of its ends the junction is not consistent with the germline gene, which may arise from a read error. This rearrangement joins TRBV5-1 to TRBJ1-1, with TRBD1 as a possible D gene (6 bases). The CDR3 spans 15 residues. CDR1 and CDR2 from the germline V gene are SGHRS and YFSETQ. The CDR3 here is CAGSSATVGGTEAFF. For the CDR3, the DNA is TGCGCCGGCAGCTCAGCGACGGTAGGGGGCACTGAAGCTTTCTTT.

This clonotype was observed many times. The chain combines TRBV10-3 with TRBJ1-3, with unresolved D. V dropped 0 bases and J dropped 6 bases, with 3 bases sitting between them. The CDR3 runs to 12 residues. Germline assignment: CDR1 ENHRY and CDR2 SYGVKD. CDR3 in DNA: TGTGCCATCAGTGAGTCTCTAAACACCATATATTTT. Amino acid sequence: CAISESLNTIYF.

This clonotype was seen ten or more times. The rearrangement links TRBV4-1 to TRBJ1-4, with TRBD1 matching over 8 bases. V was clipped by 1 base and J by 8 bases; unmatched bases: 6. The germline V gene encodes CDR1 MGHRA and CDR2 YSYEKL. The CDR3 runs to 15 residues. For the CDR3, the DNA is TGCGCCAGCAGCCAAGTCGGACAGGGACGCGAAAAACTGTTTTTT. Its translation: CASSQVGQGREKLFF.

The chain has TRBV7-8 and TRBJ2-7; TRBD1 aligns across 9 bases. The germline V gene has CDR1 SGHVS and CDR2 FQNEAQ. The V and J ends lost 4 bases and 9 bases, in that order; junction bases with no gene match: 7. This CDR3 comprises 13 residues. The CDR3 spells CASSYTGGLAQYF. The CDR3 region has the DNA TGTGCCAGCAGCTACACAGGGGGCTTGGCGCAGTACTTC. Full variable domain (outside the CDR3, taken from reference TRBV7-8 and TRBJ2-7): GAGVSQSPRYKVAKRGQDVALRCDPISGHVSLFWYQQALGQGPEFLTYFQNEAQLDKSGLPSDRFFAERPEGSVSTLKIQRTQQEDSAVYLCASSYTGGLAQYFGPGTRLTVT.

A remark on this clonotype: It may be a read error: a sequence one base away is much more abundant. It is likely a read error, because the conserved phenylalanine at the end of the CDR3 is missing. V usage is TRBV20-1 and J usage is TRBJ2-5; perhaps TRBD2 as D (5 bases). V was clipped by 5 bases and J by 4 bases, with 17 bases between them. This CDR3 comprises 14 residues. Germline values: CDR1 DFQATT, CDR2 SNEGSKA (reference sequence). CDR3 in amino acids: CSALPPGFAETQYL. The CDR3 coding sequence is TGCAGTGCTCTACCCCCGGGGTTTGCAGAGACCCAGTACCTC.

The chain combines TRBV27 with TRBJ1-1, with 10 bases that match TRBD1. Germline V gives CDR1 MNHEY, CDR2 SMNVEV (reference sequence). CDR3 length equals 17 residues. J gave up 1 base and V 4 bases, and 9 bases lay outside the gene matches. CDR3 in amino acids: CASSSGTGAIGNTEAFF. CDR3 DNA: TGTGCCAGCAGTTCCGGGACAGGGGCTATCGGGAACACTGAAGCTTTCTTT.

This clonotype has a count of ten or more. V usage is TRBV12-3 or TRBV12-4 and J usage is TRBJ1-2; D unresolved. The CDR3 loop spans 14 amino acids. Trimming removed 7 bases at V and 2 bases at J, with 14 bases between. CDR3 nucleotides: TGTGCCAGCACCCTAGTCTTATCAAACTATGGCTACACCTTC. Its protein is CASTLVLSNYGYTF.

V gene TRBV28 combines with J gene TRBJ2-7; TRBD2 matches 10 bases. The V and J ends lost 5 bases and 3 bases, in that order; junction bases with no gene match: 7. Germline V CDR1 and CDR2: MDHEN, SYDVKM. The CDR3 has 15 residues. CDR3 nucleotide sequence: TGTGCCAGCAGTGGTTGGACTAGCGGACTCTACGAGCAGTACTTC. As protein: CASSGWTSGLYEQYF.

Turning to this clonotype: A much larger clone is a single base away; this may be a read error. This chain joins TRBV29-1 and TRBJ2-7, with 9 nucleotides matching TRBD1. The germline CDR1 and CDR2 sequences are SQVTM and ANQGSEA. The CDR3 has 12 residues. V dropped 7 bases and J dropped 1; count of bases not matched to a gene: 2. The CDR3 loop is CSAGTGSYEQYF. CDR3 in DNA: TGCAGCGCCGGGACAGGGTCCTACGAGCAGTACTTC.

This chain uses TRBV28 with TRBJ1-1; D perhaps matches TRBD1 (5 bases). This CDR3 is built from 14 residues. Trimming shortened V by 7 bases and J by 1 base, and 13 bases separated the two germline ends. The V gene's germline CDR1 is MDHEN and CDR2 SYDVKM. CDR3 sequence: CASIQGARNTEAFF. DNA of the CDR3: TGTGCCAGCATCCAAGGGGCCAGGAACACTGAAGCTTTCTTT.

Turning to this clonotype: Given a much more abundant clone one base away, this may be a read error. The V gene is TRBV12-3 or TRBV12-4, the J gene TRBJ1-1; 8 bases fit TRBD1. After removal of 6 bases from V and 5 bases from J, the junction contained 5 bases not matched to a gene. The CDR3 extends over 13 amino acids. The CDR3 nucleotides are TGTGCCAGCAGACCGGGACAGGCGACTGAAGCTTTCTTT. Translating gives CASRPGQATEAFF.

This clonotype was found many times. J is TRBJ1-1 and V is TRBV2; 7 bases fit TRBD1. The CDR3 extends over 14 amino acids. After removal of 7 bases from V and 2 bases from J, the junction contained 7 bases not matched to a gene. From germline, CDR1 is SNHLY and CDR2 FYNNEI. CDR3 nucleotide sequence: TGTGCCAGCACCGGGACAGAGCTAAACACTGAAGCTTTCTTT. Translating gives CASTGTELNTEAFF.

This clonotype was seen a handful of times. This may be a read error, as it is one base from a much larger clone. This rearrangement joins TRBV6-1 to TRBJ1-6, with TRBD1 matching 12 bases. The CDR3 runs to 15 residues. The V gene's germline CDR1 is MNHNS and CDR2 SASEGT. CDR3 coding DNA: TGTGCCATCAGTTCGGGGACAGGGGGCGGTTCACCCCTCCACTTT. The encoded protein is CAISSGTGGGSPLHF.

The chain couples TRBV6-6 to TRBJ2-5; TRBD2 agrees at 12 bases. The CDR3 covers 16 residues. J lost 2 bases, V lost 7 bases, and 8 bases had no gene match. The V gene's germline CDR1 is MNHNY and CDR2 SVGAGI (reference sequence). DNA for the CDR3: TGTGCCAGCAAGGGGGGGACTAGCGGGTCACAAGAGACCCAGTACTTC. This encodes CASKGGTSGSQETQYF.